These 4 T cell receptor beta chains were all obtained from the same sample, sequenced in a study of T cell clonality in common variable immunodeficiency. Their recognized antigens are unknown. Measured with immunoSEQ multiplex PCR; TCRdb has only the in-frame clones, and not every one. There are about 9,200 clones in the sample, none observed a single time. Study-wide results and caveats: In common variable immunodeficiency, TCR beta chains reportedly carried fewer deletions and N-nucleotide insertions.

Material: peripheral blood mononuclear cells. The origin of the receptors is a human donor with common variable immunodeficiency.

This clone is labeled as medium-sized. Read sequence stops 3 residues before the CDR3 end, and the germline J gene provides the missing end. The rearrangement joins TRBV19 to TRBJ1-2; 9 bases are shared with TRBD1. Germline V lookup: CDR1 LNHDA, CDR2 SQIVND (reference sequence). The trim removed 4 bases at V and 4 bases at J, leaving 4 bases unmatched. This CDR3 contains 14 residues. The CDR3 bases that were read are TGTGCCAGTAGTAGGGGACAGGGACTCTATGGC. It yields the protein CASSRGQGLYG. The CDR3 as a whole reads CASSRGQGLYGYTF.

This clone came up a few times. Sequencing ends 3 residues short of the CDR3 end; the germline J gene provides the rest. The chain employs TRBV19 and TRBJ2-3, with a tentative D call TRBD1 (5 bases). The germline V gene has CDR1 LNHDA and CDR2 SQIVND (reference sequence). Between the trimmed V and J ends, which lost 3 bases and 0 bases, there was a span of 10 bases. The CDR3 runs to 15 residues. The chain's CDR3 is CASSILDSSTDTQYF. The covered CDR3 bases are TGTGCCAGTAGTATTCTCGACAGTAGCACAGATACG.

This clone was seen many times. The CDR3 end lies 3 residues beyond the end of the read and is filled in from the germline J gene. The chain carries TRBV20-1 and TRBJ1-5, with TRBD1 identical over 9 bases. After removal of 3 bases from V and 5 bases from J, the junction contained 2 bases not matched to a gene. Germline assignment: CDR1 DFQATT and CDR2 SNEGSKA (reference sequence). This CDR3 has 13 residues. The CDR3 DNA, read in part, is TGCAGTGCTAGCACAGGGGGCCATCAGCCC. Amino acids: CSASTGGHQP. The full CDR3 reads CSASTGGHQPQHF.

There are many counts of this clone. Coverage ceases 3 residues before the CDR3 finishes, and the germline J gene fills in the end. V usage is TRBV19 and J usage is TRBJ1-5; a possible D gene is TRBD1 (6 bases). The CDR3 has 16 amino acids. V was shortened by 8 bases and J by 2 bases, with 19 bases between the two germline ends. The germline V gene encodes CDR1 LNHDA and CDR2 SQIVND (reference sequence). CDR3: CASERYQGHGNQPQHF. The part of the CDR3 DNA that was read is TGTGCCAGTGAACGCTATCAGGGGCATGGCAATCAGCCC.